Below are 20 T cell receptor beta chains sequenced from a single sample in a study of tumor-infiltrating lymphocytes in oesophageal squamous cell carcinoma. TCRdb called the PCR reads again in MiXCR, with one record for every CDR3 protein. The table records under 15,000 distinct CDR3 sequences, over 50% of them present only once. Sequences were obtained from esophageal tumor tissue. Receptor source: a female donor with esophageal squamous cell carcinoma.

The CDR3 loop reads CASSPGLADPEQYF. CDR3 in DNA: TGTGCCAGCAGTCCGGGACTAGCCGATCCCGAGCAGTACTTC. The rearrangement uses TRBV7-1 and TRBJ2-7, with 9 bases that match TRBD2. TRBV7-1 is flagged as an ORF with uncertain function. This CDR3 has 14 amino acids. V lost 6 bases and J lost 6; bases outside the gene matches: 9.

Points on this clonotype: A junction end diverges from the germline sequence, so it may reflect a read error. The rearrangement uses TRBV25-1 and TRBJ2-1, with 7 bases that match TRBD1. The germline V gene encodes CDR1 MGHDK and CDR2 SYGVNS. The CDR3 covers 15 residues. DNA for the CDR3: TGTGCCAGCAGTGAAGGGACAGCCCATAATTCACCCCTCCACTTC. This codes for CASSEGTAHNSPLHF.

The chain joins TRBV7-3 to TRBJ2-1; the match to TRBD2 covers 9 bases. The closer fit of TRBJ2-5 to the DNA end suggests the J call may be wrong. In germline, CDR1 is SGHTA, CDR2 FQGTGA. The CDR3 has 16 amino acids. CDR3 bases: TGTGCCAGCAGCTTATGGGCTAGCGGGGCACAAGAGACCCAGTACTTC. Encoded protein: CASSLWASGAQETQYF.

This clonotype has a count of ten or more. The V and J genes are TRBV5-1 and TRBJ2-3; D gene uncertain. The germline V gene encodes CDR1 SGHRS and CDR2 YFSETQ. V shed 3 bases and J shed 0 bases, with 14 bases lying between them. CDR3 length equals 16 residues. The CDR3 nucleotides read TGCGCCAGCAGCTACTCTCCCTCGGCTAGCACAGATACGCAGTATTTT. It encodes CASSYSPSASTDTQYF. The full variable domain, rest sourced from reference TRBV5-1 and TRBJ2-3, is KAGVTQTPRYLIKTRGQQVTLSCSPISGHRSVSWYQQTPGQGLQFLFEYFSETQRNKGNFPGRFSGRQFSNSRSEMNVSTLELGDSALYLCASSYSPSASTDTQYFGPGTRLTVL.

CDR3 sequence (DNA): TGTGCCAGCAGCTTTTCCGGGACAGATACGCAGTATTTT. This gives the protein CASSFSGTDTQYF. The V and J genes are TRBV7-9 and TRBJ2-3; D uncertain. Trimming took 3 bases from V and 3 from J, leaving 7 bases between them. The germline V gene encodes CDR1 SEHNR and CDR2 FQNEAQ (reference sequence). The CDR3 covers 13 residues.

The chain uses TRBV6-6 and TRBJ2-1; a possible D gene is TRBD2 (5 bases). Between the trimmed V and J ends, which lost 2 bases and 2 bases, there was a span of 16 bases. Germline V gene sequence: CDR1 MNHNY, CDR2 SVGAGI (reference sequence). The CDR3 has 17 amino acids. The CDR3 sequence: CASSYADSLFPYNEQFF. The DNA of the CDR3 is TGTGCCAGCAGTTACGCGGACTCTCTATTTCCCTACAATGAGCAGTTCTTC.

The chain recombines TRBV5-1 with TRBJ1-3; a weak D match, TRBD1 (5 bases). The V gene's germline CDR1 is SGHRS and CDR2 YFSETQ. The CDR3 runs 15 residues. Trimming stripped 0 bases from V and 0 bases from J, with 7 bases between. The CDR3 DNA reads TGCGCCAGCAGCTTGGTACAGGCCTCTGGAAACACCATATATTTT. Translation: CASSLVQASGNTIYF.

V and J are TRBV7-2 and TRBJ1-2; maybe TRBD1 (6 bases). The CDR3 runs to 16 residues. Germline CDR1 reads SGHTA; CDR2 reads FQGNSA. Trimming stripped 0 bases from V and 8 bases from J, with 19 bases between. CDR3 sequence reads: CASSLAVTGLGGGYTF. The CDR3 region has the DNA TGTGCCAGCAGCTTAGCAGTCACAGGGCTCGGAGGGGGCTACACCTTC.

A remark on this clonotype: The CDR3 end shows no conserved phenylalanine or tryptophan, and so a read error is likely. The limits of the CDR3 on the DNA are not certain, so only TCRdb's listed CDR3 is given. V is TRBV7-2 and J is TRBJ2-7; the table's D call, TRBD2, has no DNA check behind it. Both ends counted, the CDR3 spans 17 residues. Per germline, CDR1 SGHTA and CDR2 FQGNSA. The CDR3 here is CASSVTSGVNNEQFFGS.

J is TRBJ2-3 and V is TRBV5-1, with D tentatively TRBD1 (5 bases). Near its end, the DNA agrees better with TRBJ1-1, so the J call may be wrong. The CDR3 extends over 15 amino acids. From germline, CDR1 is SGHRS and CDR2 YFSETQ. The CDR3 bases are TGCGCCAGCAGCCGTTCGGGGCAGACGAACACTGAAGCTTTCTTT. It translates to CASSRSGQTNTEAFF.

This clonotype has a count of ten or more. The genes are TRBV10-3 and TRBJ2-3; D unresolved. The J call may be wrong; the DNA end is better matched by TRBJ2-5. This CDR3 spans 13 amino acids. Per germline, CDR1 ENHRY and CDR2 SYGVKD. CDR3 sequence: CAISEPYQETQYF. The DNA of the CDR3 is TGTGCCATCAGTGAGCCCTATCAAGAGACCCAGTACTTC.

A few counts support this clonotype. This chain uses TRBV7-8 with TRBJ2-5; D not resolved. TRBJ2-7 matches the DNA end more closely, so the J call is doubtful. The CDR3 consists of 15 residues. Germline assignment: CDR1 SGHVS and CDR2 FQNEAQ. The CDR3 coding sequence is TGTGCCAGCAGCTTAGCAGGACGGACCTCCTACGAGCAGTACTTC. Residues: CASSLAGRTSYEQYF.

V gene TRBV7-9 combines with J gene TRBJ2-7; D not certain. Judging by the DNA end, TRBJ2-5 fits better; the J call may be wrong. Germline V gene sequence: CDR1 SEHNR, CDR2 FQNEAQ (reference sequence). The CDR3 covers 12 residues. As DNA, the CDR3 is TGTGCCAGCAGCTTTGGCTTGGAGACCCAGTACTTC. As protein: CASSFGLETQYF.

On this clonotype itself: At one of its ends the junction is not consistent with the germline gene, which may arise from a read error. The chain combines TRBV5-3 with TRBJ2-7; D remains unclear. TRBV5-3 is recorded as an ORF, its role being uncertain. The CDR3 loop spans 15 amino acids. Here the CDR3 reads CASSLDPLPSYEQYF. CDR3 sequence (DNA): TGTGCCAGCAGCTTGGACCCTCTTCCCTCCTACGAGCAGTACTTC.

This chain links TRBV7-2 with TRBJ2-1; the match to TRBD1 covers 9 bases. The end of the DNA aligns better with TRBJ2-7, so the J call may be wrong. This CDR3 is 13 amino acids long. Germline lookup yields CDR1 SGHTA and CDR2 FQGNSA. The CDR3: CASMGQGEYEQYF. The DNA for the CDR3 is TGTGCCAGCATGGGACAGGGCGAATACGAGCAGTACTTC.

In its sample, this clonotype is medium-sized (0.01 to 0.1%). The chain recombines TRBV6-1 with TRBJ2-4, with TRBD2 matching over 11 bases. V gave up 4 bases and J gave up 7 bases; unmatched junction bases: 12. Germline V lookup: CDR1 MNHNS, CDR2 SASEGT. The CDR3 sequence is 17 residues long. In nucleotides, the CDR3 is TGTGCCAGCAGTGGGGGGGCGATCCGGACTAGCGGGAACATTCAGTACTTC. Its translation: CASSGGAIRTSGNIQYF.

This clonotype was seen a handful of times. The rearrangement uses TRBV6-1 and TRBJ2-5; D is uncertain. Judging by the DNA end, TRBJ2-7 fits better; the J call may be wrong. Germline CDR1 and CDR2: MNHNS and SASEGT. The CDR3 totals 12 residues. The CDR3 DNA is TGTGCCAGCTTCAGCCGAATCTACGAGCAGTACTTC. This sequence encodes CASFSRIYEQYF.

This clonotype occurred a few times. The chain is built from TRBV7-2 and TRBJ2-7, with D possibly called TRBD1 or TRBD2 (5 bases each). The CDR3 is made up of 13 amino acids. Trimming cost V 0 bases and J 3 bases, with 6 bases left between them. In germline, CDR1 is SGHTA, CDR2 FQGNSA. CDR3 sequence: CASSLAGVYEQYF. CDR3 DNA sequence: TGTGCCAGCAGCTTAGCGGGGGTCTACGAGCAGTACTTC. The variable domain in full, completed from reference TRBV7-2 and TRBJ2-7, reads GAGVSQSPSNKVTEKGKDVELRCDPISGHTALYWYRQSLGQGLEFLIYFQGNSAPDKSGLPSDRFSAERTGGSVSTLTIQRTQQEDSAVYLCASSLAGVYEQYFGPGTRLTVT.

The V gene is TRBV11-2, the J gene TRBJ2-3, with 10 positions matching TRBD2. The CDR3 length is 16 residues. CDR1 is SGHAT and CDR2 is FQNNGV in the germline V gene. V gave up 4 bases and J gave up 1 base; unmatched junction bases: 5. The CDR3 sequence is CASSSRGTSGTDTQYF. The CDR3 region has the DNA TGTGCCAGCAGCTCGCGTGGGACTAGCGGCACAGATACGCAGTATTTT.

The sample holds a few counts of this clonotype. This chain joins TRBV7-2 and TRBJ1-5; D remains ambiguous. Deletions cut 1 base from V and 2 bases from J, with 6 bases between. Germline CDR1 reads SGHTA; CDR2 reads FQGNSA. The CDR3 consists of 14 residues. CDR3 protein: CASSLVWGNQPQHF. For the CDR3, the DNA is TGTGCCAGCAGCTTAGTGTGGGGCAATCAGCCCCAGCATTTT.